Shown below are 17 T cell receptor beta chains from a single sample sequenced in a study of T cell clonality in common variable immunodeficiency. Method: immunoSEQ multiplex PCR; TCRdb's copy keeps in-frame clones and lacks some. Altogether roughly 70,000 clones were found in the sample, and no singletons occur. Material for sequencing was peripheral blood mononuclear cells. The receptors derive from a person aged 18 to 75 in good health.

This clone was seen at least ten times. The sequenced CDR3 bases are TGTGCCAGCAGTTTTCCTTGGATGGTACAGGGGAAAGGC. It encodes CASSFPWMVQGKG. The whole CDR3 protein reads CASSFPWMVQGKGYTF. V usage is TRBV6-2 or TRBV6-3 and J usage is TRBJ1-2; 7 bases match TRBD1. Read data end 3 residues before the CDR3 end; the end is taken from the germline J gene. The CDR3 spans 16 residues. In germline, CDR1 is MNHEY, CDR2 SVGEGT.

There are many counts of this clone. The read halts 3 residues ahead of the CDR3 end, with the missing end drawn from the germline J gene. The gene calls are TRBV5-1 and TRBJ1-1; D is unclear. This CDR3 spans 13 amino acids. The V gene lost 0 bases and the J gene lost 1 base, with 4 bases spanning the gap. The V gene's germline CDR1 is SGHRS and CDR2 YFSETQ. The CDR3 DNA, read in part, is TGCGCCAGCAGCTTGGAAGCGAACACTGAA. Translated: CASSLEANTE. The full CDR3 reads CASSLEANTEAFF.

The table lists this clone with many counts. The read ends 3 residues early relative to the CDR3; the germline J gene fills the gap. V usage is TRBV24-1 and J usage is TRBJ1-5, with D unresolved. The V end was cut by 5 bases, the J end by 7 bases, with 11 bases between. CDR3 length: 13 amino acids. CDR1 is KGHDR, CDR2 SFDVKD, per germline. CDR3 protein: CATSVYSRQPQHF. The CDR3 bases that were read are TGTGCCACCAGTGTGTATAGCCGACAGCCC.

In this sample, this clone turned up many times. Read data end 3 residues before the CDR3 end; the end is taken from the germline J gene. The chain has TRBV5-1 and TRBJ1-1, with 12 bases aligning to TRBD1. The V and J ends lost 2 bases and 5 bases, in that order; junction bases with no gene match: 4. Germline lookup yields CDR1 SGHRS and CDR2 YFSETQ. The CDR3 spans 15 residues. The part of the CDR3 DNA that was read is TGCGCCAGCAGCTTCGGGACAGGGGGCGGGACTGAA. Protein: CASSFGTGGGTE. The full CDR3 is CASSFGTGGGTEAFF.

This clone was recorded at least ten times. The read terminates 3 residues ahead of where the CDR3 ends, so the germline J gene completes it. The V gene is TRBV7-7, the J gene TRBJ2-2; the D gene is possibly TRBD1 (5 bases). The V and J ends lost 5 bases and 6 bases respectively, with 13 bases between them. The CDR3 loop spans 14 amino acids. Germline-derived CDR1 and CDR2 are SSHAT and FNYEAQ (reference sequence). CDR3: CASSPLVGPGELFF. CDR3 DNA, as far as it was read: TGTGCCAGCAGCCCCCTAGTGGGGCCCGGGGAG. The whole variable domain, filled in from reference TRBV7-7 and TRBJ2-2, reads GAGVSQSPRYKVTKRGQDVTLRCDPISSHATLYWYQQALGQGPEFLTYFNYEAQPDKSGLPSDRFSAERPEGSISTLTIQRTEQRDSAMYRCASSPLVGPGELFFGEGSRLTVL.

This clone has ten or more counts. Sequencing ends 3 residues short of the CDR3 end; the germline J gene provides the rest. This chain uses TRBV5-4 with TRBJ2-3; TRBD1 aligns across 10 bases. Germline V gives CDR1 SGHNT, CDR2 YYREEE (reference sequence). This CDR3 spans 15 amino acids. Unmatched junction bases numbered 6, after V lost 4 bases and J lost 4 bases. CDR3 in amino acids: CASSGTGTGADTQYF. CDR3 bases read: TGTGCCAGCAGCGGCACCGGGACAGGGGCAGATACG.

This clone was counted ten times or more. With the read ending 3 residues before the CDR3 end, the germline J gene is used to fill in that end. This chain joins TRBV19 and TRBJ2-7; 8 bases match TRBD1. The CDR3 contains 13 residues. V dropped 6 bases and J dropped 5; count of bases not matched to a gene: 6. CDR1 and CDR2 from the germline V gene are LNHDA and SQIVND (reference sequence). CDR3 in amino acids: CASRQGGGDEQYF. CDR3 bases read: TGTGCCAGTAGACAGGGGGGTGGCGACGAG.

This clone appeared many times. Read data end 3 residues before the CDR3 end; the end is taken from the germline J gene. The rearrangement links TRBV20-1 to TRBJ1-5; D uncertain. The V and J ends lost 4 bases and 0 bases respectively, with 10 bases between them. Germline V gene sequence: CDR1 DFQATT, CDR2 SNEGSKA (reference sequence). The CDR3 is made up of 14 amino acids. The CDR3 sequence: CSAKTAYSNQPQHF. The CDR3 bases that were read are TGCAGTGCTAAAACAGCTTATAGCAATCAGCCC.

This clone showed up many times. The DNA read from the CDR3 is TGTGCCAGCAGGCGTACTAGCGGGGGGTCTCGGGGGACG. Its protein is CASRRTSGGSRGT. The whole CDR3 protein is CASRRTSGGSRGTQYF. This chain links TRBV5-4 with TRBJ2-3; TRBD2 matches at 12 bases. The missing CDR3 end, 3 residues past where the read stops, is filled in from the germline J gene. The CDR3 spans 16 residues. Looked up from germline, CDR1 is SGHNT and CDR2 is YYREEE (reference sequence).

This clone has ten or more counts. The CDR3 end lies 3 residues beyond the end of the read and is filled in from the germline J gene. The sample holds other DNA sequences that translate to the same CDR3. The chain employs TRBV19 and TRBJ2-1, with D unclear. CDR3 size: 13 residues. V was cut by 0 bases and J by 5 bases, with 5 bases left in between. From germline, CDR1 is LNHDA and CDR2 SQIVND (reference sequence). The CDR3 spells CASSIDRNNEQFF. The DNA read from the CDR3 is TGTGCCAGTAGTATAGATAGAAACAATGAG.

This clone was detected many times. CDR3 sequence: CASSRGLANEQFF. The covered CDR3 bases are TGCGCCAGCAGCCGGGGACTAGCCAATGAG. This sequence joins TRBV4-1 and TRBJ2-1; 9 nucleotides line up with TRBD2. Sequencing ends 3 residues short of the CDR3 end; the germline J gene provides the rest. V was pared by 4 bases and J by 6 bases, with 1 base of the junction left unmatched. Germline CDR1 is MGHRA and CDR2 is YSYEKL. The CDR3 is 13 amino acids.

This clone was seen ten or more times. The CDR3 end lies 3 residues beyond the end of the read and is filled in from the germline J gene. The chain links TRBV29-1 to TRBJ2-1; possibly TRBD1 for D (5 bases). Trimming took off 3 bases at V and 4 bases at J, with 10 bases between the two ends. Germline V CDR1 and CDR2: SQVTM, ANQGSEA. CDR3 length: 13 residues. CDR3 DNA (partial): TGCAGCGTTGAGGTCAGGGCATACAATGAG. Its translation is CSVEVRAYNE. The complete CDR3 reads CSVEVRAYNEQFF.

This clone was recorded at least ten times. The CDR3 end is not reached by the read, which stops 3 residues before it; the germline J gene fills it in. J is TRBJ2-7 and V is TRBV7-2, with D unclear. The CDR3 is 15 residues long. Germline V gene sequence: CDR1 SGHTA, CDR2 FQGNSA. V was shortened by 6 bases and J by 2 bases, with 17 bases between the two germline ends. CDR3 bases read: TGTGCCAGCAGACCAGTCCCGGGTCAGACCTACGAG. This translates into CASRPVPGQTYE. The CDR3 reads in full as CASRPVPGQTYEQYF. The full variable domain, rest sourced from reference TRBV7-2 and TRBJ2-7, is GAGVSQSPSNKVTEKGKDVELRCDPISGHTALYWYRQSLGQGLEFLIYFQGNSAPDKSGLPSDRFSAERTGGSVSTLTIQRTQQEDSAVYLCASRPVPGQTYEQYFGPGTRLTVT.

This clone was counted at least ten times. The read ends 3 residues before the CDR3 terminus; that terminus is restored from the germline J gene. The chain combines TRBV5-1 with TRBJ2-2, with TRBD2 identical over 11 bases. This CDR3 is built from 17 residues. Germline loops: CDR1 SGHRS, CDR2 YFSETQ. The trim removed 4 bases at V and 3 bases at J, leaving 8 bases unmatched. CDR3 bases read: TGCGCCAGCAGCCTAGACCTAGCGGGGGGATACACCGGGGAG. Translating it yields CASSLDLAGGYTGE. The CDR3 reads in full as CASSLDLAGGYTGELFF.

This clone was recorded many times. The read comes to an end 3 residues before the CDR3 does, leaving the germline J gene to fill in the end. The chain couples TRBV19 to TRBJ2-3, with TRBD1 identical over 9 bases. With 5 bases clipped from V and 2 bases from J, the junction kept 14 bases outside the gene matches. Germline loops: CDR1 LNHDA, CDR2 SQIVND (reference sequence). The CDR3 has 18 residues. Incomplete CDR3 DNA: TGTGCCAGTAGTCGCCGGGACAGGGCAGGAGGGTTCACAGATACG. Protein sequence: CASSRRDRAGGFTDT. The CDR3 reads in full as CASSRRDRAGGFTDTQYF.

This clone was seen at least ten times. The read terminates 3 residues before the CDR3 end, so the remaining end is supplied by the germline J gene. This chain connects TRBV20-1 to TRBJ2-3; a possible D gene is TRBD2 (5 bases). The germline CDR1 and CDR2 sequences are DFQATT and SNEGSKA (reference sequence). This CDR3 comprises 13 residues. Deletions cut 3 bases from V and 5 bases from J, with 12 bases between. The part of the CDR3 DNA that was read is TGCAGTGCTAGGGGTCGCGGAGGAGATACG. Translation gives CSARGRGGDT. The complete CDR3 reads CSARGRGGDTQYF.

This clone was detected only a few times. The read finishes 3 residues shy of the CDR3 end, and the germline J gene is used to complete it. The chain recombines TRBV20-1 with TRBJ2-1, with 11 positions matching TRBD2. With 8 bases clipped from V and 7 bases from J, the junction kept 10 bases outside the gene matches. The germline V gene has CDR1 DFQATT and CDR2 SNEGSKA (reference sequence). The CDR3 sequence is 14 residues long. CDR3 sequence reads: CSTSWLAGGNEQFF. CDR3 DNA, as far as it was read: TGCAGTACATCCTGGCTAGCGGGGGGTAATGAG.